This T cell receptor beta chain was profiled in a study of T cells in Graves' hyperthyroidism and ophthalmopathy. Study-level findings and limits: A model built on 13 V-J features separated ophthalmopathy from stable hyperthyroidism. Blood also carried most thyroid clonotypes expanded above 0.001.

Clinical Activity Scores of at least 3, NOSPECS grades of at least 4 and durations under 3 months characterized ophthalmopathy patients. The PBMCs had their origin in roughly 9.8 ml of fresh peripheral blood. CDR1 and CDR2 from the germline V gene are SEHNR and FQNEAQ (reference sequence). The CDR3 spans 13 residues. V lost 0 bases to trimming and J lost 6 bases; unmatched junction nucleotides: 1. Amplification yielded TCR beta CDR3 regions, with RNA transcripts as the source. The HTBI primer set was used in a first-round RT-PCR of the TCR CDR3. TCRdb recomputed calls from the multiplex PCR reads with MiXCR, one row per CDR3 protein. The sample lists more than 55,000 distinct CDR3 sequences, 53% seen once, with approximately 3.6% in the top ten. This clonotype was seen ten or more times. Antigen specificity is unknown.

V usage is TRBV7-9 and J usage is TRBJ1-2; 7 nucleotides agree with TRBD1. The sequenced sample consisted of blood. This TCR was recovered from a woman aged 60-75 years with Graves' ophthalmopathy. Written as DNA, the CDR3 is TGTGCCAGCAGCTTAGCCCAGGGGGATGGCTACACCTTC. Its translation is CASSLAQGDGYTF.